The entry below gives a single T cell receptor (beta chain) sequence along with its context. Antigen unknown. This specimen belongs to a study of vaccination and CD4 T cells after COVID-19. Overall study context: Following dose two, a median about 65 days (range 14 to 241) passed before post-vaccine samples were taken.

Sequenced with the Oncomine TCR Beta short-read assay was DNA taken from cultured CD4+ T cells. TCRdb reanalysed the PCR reads using MiXCR and keeps one entry per CDR3 protein. The table records under 20,000 distinct CDR3 sequences, about half of them present only once. The CDR3 consists of 16 residues. The J segment lost 1 base and the V segment lost 6 bases, leaving 5 bases of the junction unmatched. The treatment is: roughly nine-day PBMC culture with coronavirus spike peptide pools or control peptides (ViraFEST assay). The receptor was isolated from a human donor with COVID-19. This chain connects TRBV12-3 or TRBV12-4 to TRBJ2-3, with TRBD2 matching over 12 bases. Source material: cultured CD4+ T cells from blood. The chain's CDR3 is CASSRRTSGGTDTQYF. The CDR3 DNA reads as TGTGCCAGCAGCCGTCGGACTAGCGGGGGCACAGATACGCAGTATTTT.